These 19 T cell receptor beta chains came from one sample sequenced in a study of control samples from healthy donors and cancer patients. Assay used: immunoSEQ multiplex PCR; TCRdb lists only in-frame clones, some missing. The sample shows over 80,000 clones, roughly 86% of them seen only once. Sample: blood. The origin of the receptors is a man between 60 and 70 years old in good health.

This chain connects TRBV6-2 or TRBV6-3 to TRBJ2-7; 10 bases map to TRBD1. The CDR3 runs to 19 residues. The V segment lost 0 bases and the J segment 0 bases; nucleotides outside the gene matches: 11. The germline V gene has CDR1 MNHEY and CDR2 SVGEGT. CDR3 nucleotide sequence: TGTGCCAGCAGTTACTCGTGGGACAGGGGACCGATTCCCTCCTACGAGCAGTACTTC. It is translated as CASSYSWDRGPIPSYEQYF.

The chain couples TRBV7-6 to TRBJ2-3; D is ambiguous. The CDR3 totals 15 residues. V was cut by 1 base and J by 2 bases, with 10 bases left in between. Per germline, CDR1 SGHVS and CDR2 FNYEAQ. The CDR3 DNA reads TGTGCCAGCAGCTTAGGGGCTGGCTACACAGATACGCAGTATTTT. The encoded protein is CASSLGAGYTDTQYF.

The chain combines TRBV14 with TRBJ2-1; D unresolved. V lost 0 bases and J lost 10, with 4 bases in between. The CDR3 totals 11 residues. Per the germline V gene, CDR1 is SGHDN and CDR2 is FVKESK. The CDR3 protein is CASSQEYEQFF. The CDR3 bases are TGTGCCAGCAGCCAAGAATACGAGCAGTTCTTC.

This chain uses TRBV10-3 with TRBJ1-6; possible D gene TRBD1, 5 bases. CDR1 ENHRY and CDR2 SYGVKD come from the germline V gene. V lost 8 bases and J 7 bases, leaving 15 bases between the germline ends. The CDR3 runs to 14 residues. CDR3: CAIWAGLSNSPLHF. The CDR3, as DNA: TGTGCCATCTGGGCAGGGTTGTCAAATTCACCCCTCCACTTT.

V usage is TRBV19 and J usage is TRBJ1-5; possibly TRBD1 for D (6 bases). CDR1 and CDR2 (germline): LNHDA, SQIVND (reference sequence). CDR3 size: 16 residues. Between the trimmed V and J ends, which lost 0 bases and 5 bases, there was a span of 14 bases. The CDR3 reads CASSIDPDRGYQPQHF. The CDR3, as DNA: TGTGCCAGTAGTATAGATCCGGACAGAGGTTATCAGCCCCAGCATTTT.

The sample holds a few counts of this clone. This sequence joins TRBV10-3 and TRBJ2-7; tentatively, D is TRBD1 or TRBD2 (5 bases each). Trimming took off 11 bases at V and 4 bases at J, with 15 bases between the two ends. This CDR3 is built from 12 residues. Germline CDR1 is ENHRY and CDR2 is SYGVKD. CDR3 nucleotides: TGTGCCTCGTCCGGGACGGATTACGAGCAGTACTTC. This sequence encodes CASSGTDYEQYF.

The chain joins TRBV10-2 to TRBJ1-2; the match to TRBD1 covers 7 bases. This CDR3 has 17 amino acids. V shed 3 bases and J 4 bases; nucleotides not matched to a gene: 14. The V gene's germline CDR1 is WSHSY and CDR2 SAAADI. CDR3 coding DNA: TGCGCCAGCAGTGACTCGCTGACAGGGCTTGGGGGCTATGGCTACACCTTC. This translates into CASSDSLTGLGGYGYTF.

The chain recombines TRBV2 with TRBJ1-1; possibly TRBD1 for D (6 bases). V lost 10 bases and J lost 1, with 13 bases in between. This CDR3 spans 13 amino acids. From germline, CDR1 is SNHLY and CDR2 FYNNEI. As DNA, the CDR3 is TGTGCCACGTTTCAGGACAGGAACACTGAAGCTTTCTTT. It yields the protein CATFQDRNTEAFF.

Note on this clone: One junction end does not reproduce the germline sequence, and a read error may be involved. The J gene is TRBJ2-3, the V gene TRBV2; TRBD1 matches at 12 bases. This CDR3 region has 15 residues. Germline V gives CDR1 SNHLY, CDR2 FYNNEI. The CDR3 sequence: CASRRDRGRHRYAVF. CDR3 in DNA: TGTGCCAGCAGAAGGGACAGGGGGCGTCACAGATACGCAGTATTT.

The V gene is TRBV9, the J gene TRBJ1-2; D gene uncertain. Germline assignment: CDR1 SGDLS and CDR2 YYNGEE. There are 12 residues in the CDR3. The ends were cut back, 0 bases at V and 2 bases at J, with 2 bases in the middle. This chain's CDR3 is CASSVDNYGYTF. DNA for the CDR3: TGTGCCAGCAGCGTAGACAACTATGGCTACACCTTC.

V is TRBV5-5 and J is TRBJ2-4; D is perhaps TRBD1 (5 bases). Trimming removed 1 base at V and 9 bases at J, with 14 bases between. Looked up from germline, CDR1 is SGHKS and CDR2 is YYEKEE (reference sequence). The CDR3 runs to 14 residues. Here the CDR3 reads CASSLITGTGIQYF. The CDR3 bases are TGTGCCAGCAGCTTGATTACAGGTACTGGCATTCAGTACTTC.

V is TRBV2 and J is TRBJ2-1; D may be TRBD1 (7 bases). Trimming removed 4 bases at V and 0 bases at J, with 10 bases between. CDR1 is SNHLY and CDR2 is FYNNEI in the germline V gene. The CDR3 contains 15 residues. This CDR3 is CASSGQGGSYNEQFF. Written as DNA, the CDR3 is TGTGCCAGCAGTGGGCAGGGGGGCTCCTACAATGAGCAGTTCTTC.

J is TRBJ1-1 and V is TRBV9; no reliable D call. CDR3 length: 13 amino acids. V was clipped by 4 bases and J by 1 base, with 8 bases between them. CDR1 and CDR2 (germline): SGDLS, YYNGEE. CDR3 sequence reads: CASSPQENTEAFF. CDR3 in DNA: TGTGCCAGCAGCCCCCAGGAGAACACTGAAGCTTTCTTT.

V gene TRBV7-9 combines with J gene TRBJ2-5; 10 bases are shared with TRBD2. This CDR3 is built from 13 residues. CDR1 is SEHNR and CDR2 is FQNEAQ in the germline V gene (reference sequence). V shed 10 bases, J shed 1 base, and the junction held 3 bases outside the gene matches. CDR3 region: CAISGGGQETQYF. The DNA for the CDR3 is TGTGCCATAAGCGGGGGGGGCCAAGAGACCCAGTACTTC. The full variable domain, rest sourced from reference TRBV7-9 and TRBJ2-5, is DTGVSQNPRHKITKRGQNVTFRCDPISEHNRLYWYRQTLGQGPEFLTYFQNEAQLEKSRLLSDRFSAERPKGSFSTLEIQRTEQGDSAMYLCAISGGGQETQYFGPGTRLLVL.

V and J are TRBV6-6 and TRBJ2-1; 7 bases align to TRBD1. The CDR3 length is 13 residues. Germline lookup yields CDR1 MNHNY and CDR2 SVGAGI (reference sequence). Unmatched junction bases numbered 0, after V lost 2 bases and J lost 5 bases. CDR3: CASSYGTDNEQFF. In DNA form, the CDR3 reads TGTGCCAGCAGTTACGGGACAGACAATGAGCAGTTCTTC.

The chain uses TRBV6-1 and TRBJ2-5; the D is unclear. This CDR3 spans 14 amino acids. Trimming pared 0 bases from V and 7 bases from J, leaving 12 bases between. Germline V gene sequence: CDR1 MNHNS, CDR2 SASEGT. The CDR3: CASSEAPGRTTQYF. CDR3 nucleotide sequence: TGTGCCAGCAGTGAAGCGCCCGGAAGGACGACCCAGTACTTC.

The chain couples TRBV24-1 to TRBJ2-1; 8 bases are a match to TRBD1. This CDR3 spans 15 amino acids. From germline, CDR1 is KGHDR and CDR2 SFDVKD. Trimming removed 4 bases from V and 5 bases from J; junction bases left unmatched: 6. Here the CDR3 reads CATSDSGTGDNEQFF. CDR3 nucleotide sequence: TGTGCCACCAGTGACTCCGGGACAGGCGACAATGAGCAGTTCTTC.

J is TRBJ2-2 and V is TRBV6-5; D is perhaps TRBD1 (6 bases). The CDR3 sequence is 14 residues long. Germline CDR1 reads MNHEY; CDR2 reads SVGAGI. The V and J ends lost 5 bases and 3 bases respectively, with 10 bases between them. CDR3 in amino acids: CASSISGDTGELFF. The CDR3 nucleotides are TGTGCCAGCAGTATTTCAGGGGACACCGGGGAGCTGTTTTTT.

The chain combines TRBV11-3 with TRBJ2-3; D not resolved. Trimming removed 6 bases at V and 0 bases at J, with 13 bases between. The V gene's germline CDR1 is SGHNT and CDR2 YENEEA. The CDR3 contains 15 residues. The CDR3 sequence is CASRSRTLSTDTQYF. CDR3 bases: TGTGCCAGCAGGTCGCGGACCCTTAGCACAGATACGCAGTATTTT. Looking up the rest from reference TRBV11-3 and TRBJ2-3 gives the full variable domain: EAGVVQSPRYKIIEKKQPVAFWCNPISGHNTLYWYLQNLGQGPELLIRYENEEAVDDSQLPKDRFSAERLKGVDSTLKIQPAELGDSAVYLCASRSRTLSTDTQYFGPGTRLTVL.